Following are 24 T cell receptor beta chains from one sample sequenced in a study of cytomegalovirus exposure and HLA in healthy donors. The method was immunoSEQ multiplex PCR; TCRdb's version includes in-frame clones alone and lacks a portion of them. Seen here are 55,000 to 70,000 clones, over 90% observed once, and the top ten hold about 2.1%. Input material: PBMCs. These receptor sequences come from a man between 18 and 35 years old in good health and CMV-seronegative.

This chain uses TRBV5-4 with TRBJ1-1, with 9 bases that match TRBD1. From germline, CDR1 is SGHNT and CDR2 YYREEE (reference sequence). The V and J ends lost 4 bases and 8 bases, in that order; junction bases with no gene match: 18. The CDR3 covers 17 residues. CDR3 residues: CASSAGTGNSILPEAFF. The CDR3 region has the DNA TGTGCCAGCAGCGCGGGGACAGGGAATAGTATACTACCCGAAGCTTTCTTT.

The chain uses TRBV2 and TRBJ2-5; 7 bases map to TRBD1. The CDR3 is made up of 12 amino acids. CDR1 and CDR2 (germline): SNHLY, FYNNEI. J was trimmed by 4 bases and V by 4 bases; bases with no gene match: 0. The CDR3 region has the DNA TGTGCCAGCAGTGGGACAGGAGAGACCCAGTACTTC. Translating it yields CASSGTGETQYF. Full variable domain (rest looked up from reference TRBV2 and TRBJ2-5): EPEVTQTPSHQVTQMGQEVILRCVPISNHLYFYWYRQILGQKVEFLVSFYNNEISEKSEIFDDQFSVERPDGSNFTLKIRSTKLEDSAMYFCASSGTGETQYFGPGTRLLVL.

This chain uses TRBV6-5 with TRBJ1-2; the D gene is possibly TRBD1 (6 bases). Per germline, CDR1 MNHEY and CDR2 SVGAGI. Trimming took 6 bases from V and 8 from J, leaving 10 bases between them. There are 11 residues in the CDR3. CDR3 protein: CASRGGAGYTF. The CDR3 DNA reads TGTGCCAGCAGGGGGGGGGCCGGCTACACCTTC.

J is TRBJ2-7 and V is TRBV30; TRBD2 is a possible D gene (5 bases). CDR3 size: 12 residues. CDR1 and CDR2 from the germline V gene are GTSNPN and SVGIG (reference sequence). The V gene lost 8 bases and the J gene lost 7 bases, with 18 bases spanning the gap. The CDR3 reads CAGKRGPGEQYF. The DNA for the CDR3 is TGTGCCGGAAAGAGAGGGCCGGGTGAGCAGTACTTC.

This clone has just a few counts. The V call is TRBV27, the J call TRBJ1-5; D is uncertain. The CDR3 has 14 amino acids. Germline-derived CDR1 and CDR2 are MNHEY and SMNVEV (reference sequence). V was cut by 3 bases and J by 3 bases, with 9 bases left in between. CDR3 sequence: CASSFGQVNQPQHF. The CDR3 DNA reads TGTGCCAGCAGTTTCGGTCAAGTCAATCAGCCCCAGCATTTT.

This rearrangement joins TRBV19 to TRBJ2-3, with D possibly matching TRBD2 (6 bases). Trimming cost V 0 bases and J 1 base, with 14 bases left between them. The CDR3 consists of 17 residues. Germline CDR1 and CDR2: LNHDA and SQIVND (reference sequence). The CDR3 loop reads CASSIDAGSGRTDTQYF. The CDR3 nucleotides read TGTGCCAGTAGTATAGATGCGGGGTCCGGACGCACAGATACGCAGTATTTT.

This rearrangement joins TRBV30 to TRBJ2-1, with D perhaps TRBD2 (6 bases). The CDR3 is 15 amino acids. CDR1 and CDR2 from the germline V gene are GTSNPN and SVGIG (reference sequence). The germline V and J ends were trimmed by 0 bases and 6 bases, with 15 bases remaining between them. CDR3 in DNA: TGTGCCTGGAGTGTAACCACCCGGGGGAGCAATGAGCAGTTCTTC. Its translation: CAWSVTTRGSNEQFF.

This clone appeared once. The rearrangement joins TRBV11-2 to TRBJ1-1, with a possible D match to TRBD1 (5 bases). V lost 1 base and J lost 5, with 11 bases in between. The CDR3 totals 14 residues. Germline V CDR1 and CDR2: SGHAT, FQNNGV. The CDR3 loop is CASSLVGGWTEAFF. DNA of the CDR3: TGTGCCAGCAGCTTAGTCGGGGGATGGACTGAAGCTTTCTTT.

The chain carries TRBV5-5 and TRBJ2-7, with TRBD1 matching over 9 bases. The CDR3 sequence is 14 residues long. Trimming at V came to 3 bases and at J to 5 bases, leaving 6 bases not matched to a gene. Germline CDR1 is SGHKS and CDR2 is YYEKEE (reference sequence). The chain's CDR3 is CASSSHRGHNEQYF. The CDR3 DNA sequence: TGTGCCAGCAGCTCCCACAGGGGGCATAACGAGCAGTACTTC.

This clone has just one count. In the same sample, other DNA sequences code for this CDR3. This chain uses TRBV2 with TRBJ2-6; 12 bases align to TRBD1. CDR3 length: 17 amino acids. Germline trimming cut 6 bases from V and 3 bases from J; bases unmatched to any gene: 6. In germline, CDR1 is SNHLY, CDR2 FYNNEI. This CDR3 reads CASSWDRGRGGANVLTF. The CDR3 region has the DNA TGTGCCAGCAGCTGGGACAGGGGGCGGGGTGGGGCCAACGTCCTGACTTTC.

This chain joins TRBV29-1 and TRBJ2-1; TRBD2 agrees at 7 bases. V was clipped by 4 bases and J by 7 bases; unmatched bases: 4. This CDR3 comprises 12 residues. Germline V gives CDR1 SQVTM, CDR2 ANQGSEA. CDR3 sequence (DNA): TGCAGCGTTGGGGGCGGGGGAAATGAGCAGTTCTTC. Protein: CSVGGGGNEQFF.

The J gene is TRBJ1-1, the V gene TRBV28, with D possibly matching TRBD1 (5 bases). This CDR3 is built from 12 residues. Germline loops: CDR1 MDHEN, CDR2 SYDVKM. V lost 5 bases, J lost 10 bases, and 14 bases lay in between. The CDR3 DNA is TGTGCCAGCAGTCCCGCAGGGTCTGTAGCTTTCTTT. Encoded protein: CASSPAGSVAFF.

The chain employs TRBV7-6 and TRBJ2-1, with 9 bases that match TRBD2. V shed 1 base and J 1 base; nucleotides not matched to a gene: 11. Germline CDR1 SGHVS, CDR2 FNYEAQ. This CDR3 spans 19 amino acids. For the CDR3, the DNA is TGTGCCAGCAGCTTAGTGGCTAGCGGGATGGGGGGTTCCTACAATGAGCAGTTCTTC. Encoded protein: CASSLVASGMGGSYNEQFF.

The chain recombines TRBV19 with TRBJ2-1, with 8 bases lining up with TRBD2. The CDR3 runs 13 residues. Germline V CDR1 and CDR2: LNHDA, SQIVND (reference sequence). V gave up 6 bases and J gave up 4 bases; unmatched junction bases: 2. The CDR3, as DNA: TGTGCCAGTAGCCGGGAGGGTTACAATGAGCAGTTCTTC. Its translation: CASSREGYNEQFF.

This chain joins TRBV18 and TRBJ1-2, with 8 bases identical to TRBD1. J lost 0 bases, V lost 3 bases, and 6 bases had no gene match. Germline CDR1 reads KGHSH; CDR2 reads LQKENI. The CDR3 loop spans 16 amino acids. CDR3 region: CASSPGTGIANYGYTF. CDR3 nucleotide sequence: TGTGCCAGCTCACCGGGGACAGGAATAGCTAACTATGGCTACACCTTC.

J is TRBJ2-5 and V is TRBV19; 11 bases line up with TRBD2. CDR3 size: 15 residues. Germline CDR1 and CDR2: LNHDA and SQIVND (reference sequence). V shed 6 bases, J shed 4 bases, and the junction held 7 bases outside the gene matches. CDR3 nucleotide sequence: TGTGCCAGTAGCCCACTAGCGGGAGATGTAGAGACCCAGTACTTC. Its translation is CASSPLAGDVETQYF. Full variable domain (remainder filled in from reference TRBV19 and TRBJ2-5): DGGITQSPKYLFRKEGQNVTLSCEQNLNHDAMYWYRQDPGQGLRLIYYSQIVNDFQKGDIAEGYSVSREKKESFPLTVTSAQKNPTAFYLCASSPLAGDVETQYFGPGTRLLVL.

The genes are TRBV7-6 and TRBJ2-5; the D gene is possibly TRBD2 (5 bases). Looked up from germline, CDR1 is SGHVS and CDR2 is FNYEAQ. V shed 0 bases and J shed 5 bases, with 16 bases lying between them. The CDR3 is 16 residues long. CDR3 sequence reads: CASSLATLAFTETQYF. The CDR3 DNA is TGTGCCAGCAGCTTAGCCACTCTAGCTTTTACGGAGACCCAGTACTTC.

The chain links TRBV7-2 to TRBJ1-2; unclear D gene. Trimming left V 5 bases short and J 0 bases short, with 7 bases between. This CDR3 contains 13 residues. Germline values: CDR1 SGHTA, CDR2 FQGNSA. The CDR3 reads CASSLPANYGYTF. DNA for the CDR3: TGTGCCAGCAGCCTACCGGCTAACTATGGCTACACCTTC.

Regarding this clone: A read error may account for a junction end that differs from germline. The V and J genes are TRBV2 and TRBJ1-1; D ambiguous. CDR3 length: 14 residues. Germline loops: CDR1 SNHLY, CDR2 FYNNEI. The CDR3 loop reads CASIGGSLKTEAFF. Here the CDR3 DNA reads TGTGCCAGCATTGGAGGATCGCTGAAGACTGAAGCTTTCTTT. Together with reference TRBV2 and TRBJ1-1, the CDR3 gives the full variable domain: EPEVTQTPSHQVTQMGQEVILRCVPISNHLYFYWYRQILGQKVEFLVSFYNNEISEKSEIFDDQFSVERPDGSNFTLKIRSTKLEDSAMYFCASIGGSLKTEAFFGQGTRLTVV.

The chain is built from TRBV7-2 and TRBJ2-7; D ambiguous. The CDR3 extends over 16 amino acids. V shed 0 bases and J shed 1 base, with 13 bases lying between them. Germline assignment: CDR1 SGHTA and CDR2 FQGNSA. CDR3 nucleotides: TGTGCCAGCAGCTTAGCGGCATACAGTTCTTCCTACGAGCAGTACTTC. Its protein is CASSLAAYSSSYEQYF.

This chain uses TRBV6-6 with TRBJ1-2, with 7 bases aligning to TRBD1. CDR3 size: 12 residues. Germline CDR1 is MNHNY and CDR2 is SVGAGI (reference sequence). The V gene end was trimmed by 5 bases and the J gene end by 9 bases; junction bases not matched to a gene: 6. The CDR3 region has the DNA TGTGCCAGCAGTCGGACAGGTCAGAGCTACACCTTC. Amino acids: CASSRTGQSYTF.

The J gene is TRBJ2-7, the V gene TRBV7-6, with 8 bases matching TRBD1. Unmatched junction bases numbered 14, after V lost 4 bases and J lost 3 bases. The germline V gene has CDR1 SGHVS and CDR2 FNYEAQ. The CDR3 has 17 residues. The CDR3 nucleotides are TGTGCCAGCAGCTCATTCCCATGGGGGGACAGGAGCTACGAGCAGTACTTC. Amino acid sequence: CASSSFPWGDRSYEQYF. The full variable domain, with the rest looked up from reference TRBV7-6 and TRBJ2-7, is GAGVSQSPRYKVTKRGQDVALRCDPISGHVSLYWYRQALGQGPEFLTYFNYEAQQDKSGLPNDRFSAERPEGSISTLTIQRTEQRDSAMYRCASSSFPWGDRSYEQYFGPGTRLTVT.

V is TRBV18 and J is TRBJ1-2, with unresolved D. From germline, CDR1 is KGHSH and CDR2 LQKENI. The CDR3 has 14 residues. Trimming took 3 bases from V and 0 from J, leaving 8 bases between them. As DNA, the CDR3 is TGTGCCAGCTCACCTGAGATTTCTAACTATGGCTACACCTTC. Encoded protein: CASSPEISNYGYTF.

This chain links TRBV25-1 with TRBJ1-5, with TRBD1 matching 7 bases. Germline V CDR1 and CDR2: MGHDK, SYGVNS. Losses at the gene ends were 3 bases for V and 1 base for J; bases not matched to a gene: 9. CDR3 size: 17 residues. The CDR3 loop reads CASSDSKGAVSNQPQHF. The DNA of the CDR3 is TGTGCCAGCAGTGATAGCAAGGGGGCGGTGAGCAATCAGCCCCAGCATTTT.